This is a list of T cell receptor beta chains from one sample in a study of patients and donors after allogeneic stem cell transplantation. Each CDR3 protein gets one entry after TCRdb re-called the RT-PCR reads with MiXCR. Of roughly 880,000 distinct CDR3 sequences in the sample, about a sixth were seen once. The sequenced sample consisted of blood, either unsorted or a sorted T cell fraction (not recorded which). These receptors all come from a human donor who was either an allogeneic HSCT recipient or a stem cell or donor lymphocyte infusion donor (not recorded which). It is not recorded whose cells these are; they may come from a transplant donor. Both conserved end residues are part of each CDR3. The D gene is left open where the match is weak. Not every row has a clone size; where given, it reads once, few, many or a size class.

d_call	v_call	clone_size	j_call	cdr3_nt	cdr3_aa
TRBD2	TRBV20-1	NA	TRBJ2-7	TGCAGTGCTAGAGGATCTAGCGGGGCGGGCTACGAGCAGTACTTC	CSARGSSGAGYEQYF
NA	TRBV24-1	few	TRBJ1-2	TGTGCCACCAGTGATTCCGGGCGCGCCTATGGCTACACCTTC	CATSDSGRAYGYTF
TRBD2	TRBV29-1	many	TRBJ2-1	TGCAGCGTTAAGGGAGCGGGGCTTGAGCAGTTCTTC	CSVKGAGLEQFF
TRBD1	TRBV12-5	NA	TRBJ1-3	TGTGCTCAGATGGAGGGGACAGGGTCGATTAGCTCTGGAAACACCATATATTTT	CAQMEGTGSISSGNTIYF
NA	TRBV15	few	TRBJ1-1	TGTGCCACCAGCCCTCAGCCGGGGGGAGGGACTGAAGCTTTCTTT	CATSPQPGGGTEAFF
NA	TRBV24-1	few	TRBJ2-2	TGTGCCACCAGTGGAAGGCCTTTGGGCACCGGGGAGCTGTTTTTT	CATSGRPLGTGELFF
TRBD1	TRBV3-1	NA	TRBJ2-7	TGTGCCAGCAGCCAAGATTGGGGGACAGGGGATAGAGAGCAGTACTTC	CASSQDWGTGDREQYF
NA	TRBV5-1	NA	TRBJ2-5	TGCGCCAGCACCAAAGGATTCAAGGAGGGGGCGGAGACCCAGTACTTC	CASTKGFKEGAETQYF
NA	TRBV9	NA	TRBJ2-5	TGTGCCAGCAGCGTAGCTTCTACCCTCAGCTCCGAGACCCAGTACTTC	CASSVASTLSSETQYF
NA	TRBV12-3/TRBV12-4	NA	TRBJ1-1	TGTGCCAGCAGGGTAACGCGGACAGTCGACACTGAAGCTTTCTTT	CASRVTRTVDTEAFF
NA	TRBV9	NA	TRBJ2-1	TGTGCCAGCAGTAACACAGGTTTTTTTTACAATGAGCAGTTCTTC	CASSNTGFFYNEQFF
TRBD1	TRBV12-3/TRBV12-4	once	TRBJ2-7	TGTGCCAGCATGCTGGTGGGGACAGGGCCCCACGAGCAGTACTTC	CASMLVGTGPHEQYF
NA	TRBV9	NA	TRBJ2-5	TGTGCCAGCAGCGTAGGAGGAGCGTCGGAGACCCAGTACTTC	CASSVGGASETQYF
NA	TRBV12-3/TRBV12-4	NA	TRBJ2-6	TGTGCCAGCAACCCCGGGGCCCACCCTGGGGGGGCCAACGTCCTGACTTTC	CASNPGAHPGGANVLTF
NA	TRBV7-2	few	TRBJ2-2	TGTGCCAGCAGCTTATTTGAGGTTACCGGGGAGCTGTTTTTT	CASSLFEVTGELFF
TRBD1	TRBV4-1	few	TRBJ2-7	TGCGCCAGCAGCCAAGAAGGGAGACAGGGCGATCTCCACGAGCAGTACTTC	CASSQEGRQGDLHEQYF
NA	TRBV7-8	few	TRBJ2-3	TGTGCCAGCAGCTCGACAATCTCTGGCACAGATACGCAGTATTTT	CASSSTISGTDTQYF
TRBD2	TRBV4-1	few	TRBJ2-1	TGCGCCAGCAGCCTGGGTGGGGGGGGGAAAAATGAGCAGTTCTTC	CASSLGGGGKNEQFF
TRBD1	TRBV7-9	few	TRBJ2-3	TGTGCCAGCAGCACCGGGACAGGGGTCACAGATACGCAGTATTTT	CASSTGTGVTDTQYF
TRBD1	TRBV20-1	NA	TRBJ1-1	TGCAGTGCTACCGGACAGGGGAAGGGCACTGAAGCTTTCTTT	CSATGQGKGTEAFF
TRBD1	TRBV12-3/TRBV12-4	many	TRBJ2-3	TGTGCCAGCAGCCGACAGGGGGCGAGCACAGATACGCAGTATTTT	CASSRQGASTDTQYF
TRBD2	TRBV28	NA	TRBJ2-2	TGTGCCAGCAGACTAGCGGGCAGGACCGGGGAGCTGTTTTTT	CASRLAGRTGELFF
TRBD2	TRBV15	few	TRBJ2-7	TGTGCCACCAAACGGGAGGGCCTCACCTACGAGCAGTACTTC	CATKREGLTYEQYF
TRBD2	TRBV10-2	NA	TRBJ2-3	TGCGCCACCGAAGCTAGCGGTACGAGCACTTATACGCAGTATTTT	CATEASGTSTYTQYF
NA	TRBV6-5	few	TRBJ2-7	TGTGCCAGCAGTTACGTAGGGACTTCCTACGAGCAGTACTTC	CASSYVGTSYEQYF
TRBD2	TRBV10-3	many	TRBJ2-1	TGTGCCGCCCAGCGGGAGAGTTACAATGAGCAGTTCTTC	CAAQRESYNEQFF
TRBD2	TRBV3-1	NA	TRBJ2-7	TGTGCCAGCAGCCGTGGACTAGCGGGGGGGATATCCTACGAGCAGTACTTC	CASSRGLAGGISYEQYF
NA	TRBV5-1	NA	TRBJ1-2	TGCGCCAGCAGCTCGGCAGGACCCAACTATGGCTACACCTTC	CASSSAGPNYGYTF
NA	TRBV12-3/TRBV12-4	NA	TRBJ1-5	TGTGCCAGCAGTTGGCACGGGGGTGGTCAGCCCCAGCATTTT	CASSWHGGGQPQHF
NA	TRBV10-3	few	TRBJ2-7	TGTGCCATCAGCGACTACAGCTACGAGCAGTACTTC	CAISDYSYEQYF
NA	TRBV29-1	NA	TRBJ2-1	TGCAGCGTTGTCGGGCAGGAAGGCCACAATGAGCAGTTCTTC	CSVVGQEGHNEQFF
TRBD2	TRBV20-1	NA	TRBJ2-2	TGCAGTGCTAGAGATGTCCGGGGGAGGGGCGCCGGGGAGCTGTTTTTT	CSARDVRGRGAGELFF
NA	TRBV30	NA	TRBJ1-1	TGTGCCTGGAGTGTACCGAGGGGGAGCACTGAAGCTTTCTTT	CAWSVPRGSTEAFF
NA	TRBV20-1	NA	TRBJ1-5	TGCAGTGCTAGAGACCCGGGCCATAGCAATCAGCCCCAGCATTTT	CSARDPGHSNQPQHF
NA	TRBV7-9	NA	TRBJ1-2	TGTGCCAGCAGCTTAGAAGTCTCAATTGGGGGCTACACCTTC	CASSLEVSIGGYTF
TRBD1	TRBV27	few	TRBJ2-5	TGTGCCAGCAGGACAGGGACCGAGGTTGGGGAGACCCAGTACTTC	CASRTGTEVGETQYF
NA	TRBV11-2	NA	TRBJ2-3	TGTGCCAGCAGCTTAGTTTCATTCCCCCGAGGAGATACGCAGTATTTT	CASSLVSFPRGDTQYF
NA	TRBV19	NA	TRBJ1-5	TGTGCCAGTAGCCCCCGTGTGGGGGCGGGGGTCCAGCATTTT	CASSPRVGAGVQHF
TRBD2	TRBV9	few	TRBJ2-3	TGTGCCAGCAGCCCCACGACTAGCGGGAGTAGCACAGATACGCAGTATTTT	CASSPTTSGSSTDTQYF
TRBD1	TRBV6-2/TRBV6-3	NA	TRBJ2-2	TGTGCCAGCAGTCTACCTGAAGGGGGCGAGCTGTTTTTT	CASSLPEGGELFF
TRBD1	TRBV5-5	NA	TRBJ2-2	TGTGCCAGCAGACAGACAGGGGGCGCCGCCGGGGAGCTGTTTTTT	CASRQTGGAAGELFF
NA	TRBV9	few	TRBJ1-2	TGTGCCAGCAGCGCAGGCCCCCAGGCCACCCTCTATGGCTACACCTTC	CASSAGPQATLYGYTF